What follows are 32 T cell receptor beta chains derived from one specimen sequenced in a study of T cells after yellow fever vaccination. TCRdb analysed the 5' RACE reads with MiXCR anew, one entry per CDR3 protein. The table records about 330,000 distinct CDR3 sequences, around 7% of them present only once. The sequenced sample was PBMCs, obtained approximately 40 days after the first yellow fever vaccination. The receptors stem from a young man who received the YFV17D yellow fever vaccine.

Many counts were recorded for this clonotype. The CDR3 DNA reads TGTGCCAGCAGCTTGACAGGATCCAACACCGGGGAGCTGTTTTTT. Its protein is CASSLTGSNTGELFF. J is TRBJ2-2 and V is TRBV7-2; maybe TRBD1 (6 bases). The CDR3 spans 15 residues. The germline CDR1 and CDR2 sequences are SGHTA and FQGNSA. V dropped 3 bases and J dropped 2 bases, with 10 bases sitting between them.

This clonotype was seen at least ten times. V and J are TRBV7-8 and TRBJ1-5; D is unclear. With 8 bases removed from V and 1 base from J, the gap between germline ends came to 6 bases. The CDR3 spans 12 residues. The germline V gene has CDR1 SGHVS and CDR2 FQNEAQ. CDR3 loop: CASGGSNQPQHF. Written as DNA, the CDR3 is TGTGCCAGCGGAGGGAGCAATCAGCCCCAGCATTTT.

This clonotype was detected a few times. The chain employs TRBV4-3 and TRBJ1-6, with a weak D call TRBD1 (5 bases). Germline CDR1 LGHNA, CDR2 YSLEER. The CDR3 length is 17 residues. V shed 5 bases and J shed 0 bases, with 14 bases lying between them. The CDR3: CASSTPRGSSYNSPLHF. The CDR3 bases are TGCGCCAGCAGCACCCCACGGGGGAGCTCCTATAATTCACCCCTCCACTTT.

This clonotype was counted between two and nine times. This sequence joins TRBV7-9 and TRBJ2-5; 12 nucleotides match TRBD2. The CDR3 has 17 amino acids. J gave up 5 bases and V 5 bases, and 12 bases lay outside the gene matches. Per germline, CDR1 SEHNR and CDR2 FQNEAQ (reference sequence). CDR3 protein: CASSPGLAGLWGETQYF. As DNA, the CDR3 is TGTGCCAGCAGCCCCGGACTAGCGGGGCTTTGGGGTGAGACCCAGTACTTC.

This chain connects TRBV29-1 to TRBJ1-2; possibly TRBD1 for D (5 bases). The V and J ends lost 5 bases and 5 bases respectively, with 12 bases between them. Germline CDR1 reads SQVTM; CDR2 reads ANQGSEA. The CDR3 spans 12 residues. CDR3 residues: CSVSTEAYGYTF. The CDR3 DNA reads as TGCAGCGTTTCGACAGAAGCGTATGGCTACACCTTC. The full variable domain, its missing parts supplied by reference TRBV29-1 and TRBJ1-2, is SAVISQKPSRDICQRGTSLTIQCQVDSQVTMMFWYRQQPGQSLTLIATANQGSEATYESGFVIDKFPISRPNLTFSTLTVSNMSPEDSSIYLCSVSTEAYGYTFGSGTRLTVV.

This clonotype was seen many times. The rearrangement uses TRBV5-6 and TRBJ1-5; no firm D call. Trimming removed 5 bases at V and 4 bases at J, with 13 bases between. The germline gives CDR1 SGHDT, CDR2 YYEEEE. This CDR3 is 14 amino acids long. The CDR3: CASSGRGGNQPQHF. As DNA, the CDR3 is TGTGCCAGCAGTGGACGGGGAGGGAATCAGCCCCAGCATTTT.

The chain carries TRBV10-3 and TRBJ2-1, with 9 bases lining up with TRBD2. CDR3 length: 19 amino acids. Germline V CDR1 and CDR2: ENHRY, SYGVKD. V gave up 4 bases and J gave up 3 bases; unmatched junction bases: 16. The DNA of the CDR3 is TGTGCCATCAGTGGGGGCATTGCGGGGGGGCCAGTAGACTACAATGAGCAGTTCTTC. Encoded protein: CAISGGIAGGPVDYNEQFF.

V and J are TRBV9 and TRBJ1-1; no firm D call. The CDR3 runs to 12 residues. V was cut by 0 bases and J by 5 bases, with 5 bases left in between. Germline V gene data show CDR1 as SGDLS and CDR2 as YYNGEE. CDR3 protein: CASSVGETEAFF. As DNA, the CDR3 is TGTGCCAGCAGCGTAGGAGAGACTGAAGCTTTCTTT.

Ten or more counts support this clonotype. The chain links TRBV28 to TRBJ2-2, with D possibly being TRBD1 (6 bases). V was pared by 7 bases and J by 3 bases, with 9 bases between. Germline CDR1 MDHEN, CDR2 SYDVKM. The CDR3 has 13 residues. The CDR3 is CASTKGDTGELFF. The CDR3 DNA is TGTGCCAGCACCAAGGGGGACACCGGGGAGCTGTTTTTT.

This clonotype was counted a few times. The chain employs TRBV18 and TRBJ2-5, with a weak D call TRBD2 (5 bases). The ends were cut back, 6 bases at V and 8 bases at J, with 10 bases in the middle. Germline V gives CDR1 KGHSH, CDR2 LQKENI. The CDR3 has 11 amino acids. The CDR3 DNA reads TGTGCCAGCTCGGTCGGAGGCACCCAGTACTTC. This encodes CASSVGGTQYF.

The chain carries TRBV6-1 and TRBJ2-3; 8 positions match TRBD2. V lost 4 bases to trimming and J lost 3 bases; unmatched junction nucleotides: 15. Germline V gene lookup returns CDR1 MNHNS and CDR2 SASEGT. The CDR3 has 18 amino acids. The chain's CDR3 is CASSAGKRVAGMTDTQYF. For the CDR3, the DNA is TGTGCCAGCAGTGCGGGGAAGCGCGTAGCGGGGATGACAGATACGCAGTATTTT.

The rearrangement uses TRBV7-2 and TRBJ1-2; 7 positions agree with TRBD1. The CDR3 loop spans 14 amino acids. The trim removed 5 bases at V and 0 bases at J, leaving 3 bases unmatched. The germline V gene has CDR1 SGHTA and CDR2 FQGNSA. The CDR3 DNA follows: TGTGCCAGCAGCAGACAGGGTTCTAACTATGGCTACACCTTC. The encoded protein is CASSRQGSNYGYTF.

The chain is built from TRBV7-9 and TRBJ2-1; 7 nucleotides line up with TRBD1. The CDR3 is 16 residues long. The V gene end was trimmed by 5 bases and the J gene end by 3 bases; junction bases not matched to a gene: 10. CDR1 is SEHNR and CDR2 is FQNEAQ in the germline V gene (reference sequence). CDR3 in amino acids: CASSSRDRTFYNEQFF. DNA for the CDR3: TGTGCCAGCAGCAGCCGGGACAGAACCTTCTACAATGAGCAGTTCTTC.

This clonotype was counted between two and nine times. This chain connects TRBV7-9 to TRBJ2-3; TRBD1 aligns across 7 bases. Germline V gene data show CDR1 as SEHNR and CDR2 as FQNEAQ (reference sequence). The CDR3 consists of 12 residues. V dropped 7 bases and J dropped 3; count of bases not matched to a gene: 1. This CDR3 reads CASTDRTDTQYF. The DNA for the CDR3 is TGTGCCAGCACGGACAGGACAGATACGCAGTATTTT.

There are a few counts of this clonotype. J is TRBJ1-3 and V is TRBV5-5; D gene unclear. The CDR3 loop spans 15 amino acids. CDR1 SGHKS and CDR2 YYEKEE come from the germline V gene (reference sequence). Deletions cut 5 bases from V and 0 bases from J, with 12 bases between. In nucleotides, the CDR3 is TGTGCCAGCAGACCCGGGAGGATCTCTGGAAACACCATATATTTT. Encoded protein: CASRPGRISGNTIYF.

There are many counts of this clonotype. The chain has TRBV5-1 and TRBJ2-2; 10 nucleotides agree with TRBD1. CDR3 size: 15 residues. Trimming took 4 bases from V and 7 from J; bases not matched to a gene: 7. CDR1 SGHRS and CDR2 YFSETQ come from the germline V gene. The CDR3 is CASSRDRGRNGELFF. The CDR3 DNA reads TGCGCCAGCAGCCGCGACAGGGGGCGCAACGGGGAGCTGTTTTTT.

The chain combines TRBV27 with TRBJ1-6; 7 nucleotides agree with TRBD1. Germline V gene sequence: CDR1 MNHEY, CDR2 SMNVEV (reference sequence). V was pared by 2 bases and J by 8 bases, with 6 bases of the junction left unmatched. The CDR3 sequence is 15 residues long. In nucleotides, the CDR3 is TGTGCCAGCAGTTTACGACAGGGTTTTGATTCACCCCTCCACTTT. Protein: CASSLRQGFDSPLHF.

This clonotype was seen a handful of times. The CDR3 nucleotides are TGTGCCAGCAATTCGAGAGTGGGGGCGTACGAGCAGTACTTC. Protein: CASNSRVGAYEQYF. The chain links TRBV7-2 to TRBJ2-7; maybe TRBD1 (6 bases). The ends were cut back, 7 bases at V and 4 bases at J, with 17 bases in the middle. Looked up from germline, CDR1 is SGHTA and CDR2 is FQGNSA. The CDR3 contains 14 residues.

The CDR3 sequence: CASSLAPGLSERADTQYF. The CDR3 DNA reads TGTGCCAGCAGCTTGGCCCCAGGGTTAAGCGAAAGGGCAGATACGCAGTATTTT. The rearrangement uses TRBV5-4 and TRBJ2-3; D possibly corresponds to TRBD1 (5 bases). Trimming cost V 0 bases and J 4 bases, with 21 bases left between them. The germline V gene encodes CDR1 SGHNT and CDR2 YYREEE (reference sequence). The CDR3 sequence is 18 residues long. Based on the CDR3 plus reference TRBV5-4 and TRBJ2-3, the full variable domain is ETGVTQSPTHLIKTRGQQVTLRCSSQSGHNTVSWYQQALGQGPQFIFQYYREEENGRGNFPPRFSGLQFPNYSSELNVNALELDDSALYLCASSLAPGLSERADTQYFGPGTRLTVL.

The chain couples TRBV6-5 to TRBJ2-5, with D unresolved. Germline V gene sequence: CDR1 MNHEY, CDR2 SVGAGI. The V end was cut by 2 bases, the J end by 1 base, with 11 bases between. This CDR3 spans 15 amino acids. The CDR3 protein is CASSYVAAPQETQYF. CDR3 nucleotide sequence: TGTGCCAGCAGTTACGTGGCAGCGCCCCAAGAGACCCAGTACTTC.

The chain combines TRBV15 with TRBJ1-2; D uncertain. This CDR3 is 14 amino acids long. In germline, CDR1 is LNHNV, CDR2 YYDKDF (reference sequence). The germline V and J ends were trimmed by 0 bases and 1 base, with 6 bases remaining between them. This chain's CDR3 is CATSRDLNNYGYTF. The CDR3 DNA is TGTGCCACCAGCAGAGATTTGAATAACTATGGCTACACCTTC.

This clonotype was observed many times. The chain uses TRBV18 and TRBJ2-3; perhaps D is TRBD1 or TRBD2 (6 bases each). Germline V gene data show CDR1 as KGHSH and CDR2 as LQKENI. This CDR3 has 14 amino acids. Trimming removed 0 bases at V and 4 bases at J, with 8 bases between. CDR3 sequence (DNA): TGTGCCAGCTCACCACCAGGGGGGTCAGATACGCAGTATTTT. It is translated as CASSPPGGSDTQYF.

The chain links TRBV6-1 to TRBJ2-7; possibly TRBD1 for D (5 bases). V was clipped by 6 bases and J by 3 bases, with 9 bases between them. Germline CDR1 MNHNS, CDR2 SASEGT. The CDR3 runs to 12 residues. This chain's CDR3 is CASRKQDYEQYV. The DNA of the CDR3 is TGTGCCAGCAGGAAACAGGACTACGAGCAGTACGTC.

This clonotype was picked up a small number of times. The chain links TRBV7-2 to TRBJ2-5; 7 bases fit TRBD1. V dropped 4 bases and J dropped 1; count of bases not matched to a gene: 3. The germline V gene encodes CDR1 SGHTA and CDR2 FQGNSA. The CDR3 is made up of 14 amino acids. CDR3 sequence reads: CASSYRGIQETQYF. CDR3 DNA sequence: TGTGCCAGCAGCTACAGGGGAATCCAAGAGACCCAGTACTTC.

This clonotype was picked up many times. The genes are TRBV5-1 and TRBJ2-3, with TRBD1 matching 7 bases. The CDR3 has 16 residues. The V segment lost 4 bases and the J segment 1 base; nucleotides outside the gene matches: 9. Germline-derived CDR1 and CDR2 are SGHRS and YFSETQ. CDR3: CASSLNRGRGTDTQYF. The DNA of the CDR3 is TGCGCCAGCAGCCTGAACAGGGGACGAGGCACAGATACGCAGTATTTT.

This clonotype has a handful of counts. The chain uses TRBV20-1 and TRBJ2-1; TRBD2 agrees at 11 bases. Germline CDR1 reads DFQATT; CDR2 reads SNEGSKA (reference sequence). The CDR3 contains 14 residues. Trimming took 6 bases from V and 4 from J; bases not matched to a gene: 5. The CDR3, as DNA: TGCAGTGCCCTTAGCGGGGGGGGGTACAATGAGCAGTTCTTC. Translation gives CSALSGGGYNEQFF.

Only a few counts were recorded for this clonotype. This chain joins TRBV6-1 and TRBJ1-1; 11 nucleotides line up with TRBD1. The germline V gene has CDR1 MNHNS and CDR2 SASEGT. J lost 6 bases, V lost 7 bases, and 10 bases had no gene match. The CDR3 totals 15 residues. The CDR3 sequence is CASTKPGQGVSEAFF. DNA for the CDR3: TGTGCCAGCACGAAACCGGGACAGGGGGTATCTGAAGCTTTCTTT.

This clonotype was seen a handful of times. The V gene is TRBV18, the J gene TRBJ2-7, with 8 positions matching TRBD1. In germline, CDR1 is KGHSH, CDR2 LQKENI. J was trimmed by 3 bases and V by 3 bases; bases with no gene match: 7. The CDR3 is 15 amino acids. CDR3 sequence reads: CASSPAGGSIYEQYF. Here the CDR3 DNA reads TGTGCCAGCTCACCGGCAGGGGGCTCTATCTACGAGCAGTACTTC.

The CDR3 nucleotides read TGTGCCAGCAGCTTCAGCGGGGGACTAGCCAAAAACATTCAGTACTTC. It codes for CASSFSGGLAKNIQYF. The chain employs TRBV5-4 and TRBJ2-4; 8 bases are shared with TRBD2. This CDR3 comprises 16 residues. Losses at the gene ends were 2 bases for V and 0 bases for J; bases not matched to a gene: 4. Germline-derived CDR1 and CDR2 are SGHNT and YYREEE (reference sequence).

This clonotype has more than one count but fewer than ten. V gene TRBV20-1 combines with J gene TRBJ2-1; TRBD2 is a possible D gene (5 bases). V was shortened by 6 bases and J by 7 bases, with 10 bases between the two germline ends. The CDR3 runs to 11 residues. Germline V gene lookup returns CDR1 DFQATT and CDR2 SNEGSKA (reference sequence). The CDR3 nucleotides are TGCAGTGCGGACTTCAATAATGAGCAGTTCTTC. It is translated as CSADFNNEQFF.

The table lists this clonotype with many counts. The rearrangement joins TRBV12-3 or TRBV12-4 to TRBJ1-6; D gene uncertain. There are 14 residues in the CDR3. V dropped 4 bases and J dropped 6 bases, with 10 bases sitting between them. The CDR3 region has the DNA TGTGCCAGCAGTTATTGGGAATCTAATTCACCCCTCCACTTT. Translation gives CASSYWESNSPLHF.

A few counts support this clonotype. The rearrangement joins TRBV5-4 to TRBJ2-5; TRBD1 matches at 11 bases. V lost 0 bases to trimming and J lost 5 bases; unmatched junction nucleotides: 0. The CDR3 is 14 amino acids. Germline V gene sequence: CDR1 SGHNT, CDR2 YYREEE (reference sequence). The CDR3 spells CASSLGDRGETQYF. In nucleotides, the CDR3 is TGTGCCAGCAGCTTGGGGGACAGGGGGGAGACCCAGTACTTC.